These 15 T cell receptor beta chains share one sample of origin, sequenced in a study of radiotherapy plus CTLA-4 blockade in lung cancer. Sequenced by immunoSEQ multiplex PCR; TCRdb stores in-frame clones only, minus some. The sample includes around 99,000 clones, 70% to 90% seen only once; the top ten take 4.9%. Source: peripheral blood, taken from a patient treated with radiotherapy plus ipilimumab. These receptors were obtained from a human donor with non-small cell lung cancer that progressed on radiotherapy plus ipilimumab.

The chain links TRBV27 to TRBJ1-5; 8 nucleotides agree with TRBD1. The J segment lost 7 bases and the V segment lost 2 bases, leaving 7 bases of the junction unmatched. CDR1 is MNHEY, CDR2 SMNVEV, per germline (reference sequence). This CDR3 is built from 15 residues. For the CDR3, the DNA is TGTGCCAGCAGTTTAGGACAGGGACGGGGGCAGCCCCAGCATTTT. Translating it yields CASSLGQGRGQPQHF.

Details on this clone: This same CDR3 is encoded by further DNA sequences in the sample. This chain joins TRBV5-1 and TRBJ1-1; 9 nucleotides line up with TRBD1. The CDR3 length is 15 residues. After removal of 0 bases from V and 4 bases from J, the junction contained 4 bases not matched to a gene. CDR1 is SGHRS and CDR2 is YFSETQ in the germline V gene. The CDR3 DNA follows: TGCGCCAGCAGCTTGGAGGGACAGGGACTCACTGAAGCTTTCTTT. Translated, it gives CASSLEGQGLTEAFF.

As DNA, the CDR3 is TGTGCCAGCAGCTTTGCCGCACCATCGACAGGGTCGGGAAACACCATATATTTT. This encodes CASSFAAPSTGSGNTIYF. This chain joins TRBV11-3 and TRBJ1-3, with 7 nucleotides matching TRBD1. The length of the CDR3 is 18 residues. V was clipped by 3 bases and J by 4 bases; unmatched bases: 15. Germline CDR1 reads SGHNT; CDR2 reads YENEEA.

V is TRBV7-2 and J is TRBJ2-1; D could derive from TRBD1 or TRBD2 (5 bases each). V lost 5 bases and J lost 3, with 11 bases in between. CDR3 length: 14 residues. In germline, CDR1 is SGHTA, CDR2 FQGNSA. CDR3 nucleotides: TGTGCCAGCAGCCGCCGGGGCGACTACAATGAGCAGTTCTTC. It encodes CASSRRGDYNEQFF.

This rearrangement joins TRBV27 to TRBJ2-1, with a tentative D call TRBD1 (6 bases). Germline values: CDR1 MNHEY, CDR2 SMNVEV (reference sequence). Deletions cut 2 bases from V and 7 bases from J, with 15 bases between. This CDR3 comprises 15 residues. The CDR3 region is CASSLPDSLLNEQFF. The CDR3 DNA reads as TGTGCCAGCAGTTTACCGGACAGCCTTTTGAATGAGCAGTTCTTC.

V and J are TRBV19 and TRBJ2-7; D might be TRBD2 (5 bases). Trimming cost V 7 bases and J 1 base, with 14 bases left between them. Germline V gives CDR1 LNHDA, CDR2 SQIVND (reference sequence). The CDR3 length is 14 residues. CDR3 sequence (DNA): TGTGCCAGTAAGTTAGAGCGGCAGTCCTACGAGCAGTACTTC. This gives the protein CASKLERQSYEQYF.

V usage is TRBV7-2 and J usage is TRBJ2-3; tentative D call: TRBD2 (6 bases). CDR1 is SGHTA, CDR2 FQGNSA, per germline. The CDR3 is made up of 15 amino acids. Trimming shortened V by 0 bases and J by 0 bases, and 7 bases separated the two germline ends. The CDR3 is CASSLAGGSTDTQYF. The CDR3, as DNA: TGTGCCAGCAGCTTAGCGGGAGGCAGCACAGATACGCAGTATTTT.

The rearrangement joins TRBV19 to TRBJ1-1; possible D gene TRBD1, 6 bases. Germline V gene sequence: CDR1 LNHDA, CDR2 SQIVND (reference sequence). CDR3 length equals 18 residues. Trimming pared 0 bases from V and 1 base from J, leaving 18 bases between. The chain's CDR3 is CASSIDPGGASPNTEAFF. The CDR3, as DNA: TGTGCCAGTAGTATAGATCCTGGGGGGGCCTCCCCGAACACTGAAGCTTTCTTT.

The V gene is TRBV6-1, the J gene TRBJ2-5; D gene unclear. Germline V gene data show CDR1 as MNHNS and CDR2 as SASEGT. This CDR3 is built from 14 residues. Trimming stripped 2 bases from V and 4 bases from J, with 11 bases between. The CDR3 spells CASSESVGLETQYF. As DNA, the CDR3 is TGTGCCAGCAGTGAATCTGTGGGCTTAGAGACCCAGTACTTC.

The rearrangement links TRBV5-4 to TRBJ1-3; D is uncertain. CDR3 size: 16 residues. CDR1 is SGHNT, CDR2 YYREEE, per germline (reference sequence). Trimming removed 4 bases at V and 2 bases at J, with 16 bases between. For the CDR3, the DNA is TGTGCCAGCAGCCCGGGAGGCGATACCCCTGGAAACACCATATATTTT. Amino acid sequence: CASSPGGDTPGNTIYF.

This clone was recorded once. The gene calls are TRBV25-1 and TRBJ1-5; no firm D call. Between the trimmed V and J ends, which lost 5 bases and 2 bases, there was a span of 13 bases. CDR1 and CDR2 (germline): MGHDK, SYGVNS. CDR3 length equals 15 residues. In DNA, the CDR3 is TGTGCCAGCAGTCAAGGAAAACATGGCAATCAGCCCCAGCATTTT. It translates to CASSQGKHGNQPQHF.

This sequence joins TRBV10-1 and TRBJ2-3; no firm D call. Trimming removed 3 bases from V and 2 bases from J, with 6 bases in between. The germline CDR1 and CDR2 sequences are WNHNN and SYGVQD (reference sequence). CDR3 length: 13 amino acids. As DNA, the CDR3 is TGCGCCAGCAGTGAACCCTTCACAGATACGCAGTATTTT. Its translation: CASSEPFTDTQYF.

The CDR3 DNA is TGTGCCTGGAGCCCGCAGGGAAACACTGAAGCTTTCTTT. Protein: CAWSPQGNTEAFF. The gene calls are TRBV30 and TRBJ1-1; a weak D match, TRBD1 (5 bases). Per the germline V gene, CDR1 is GTSNPN and CDR2 is SVGIG (reference sequence). CDR3 size: 13 residues. V lost 3 bases to trimming and J lost 2 bases, with 10 bases between them.

The chain carries TRBV18 and TRBJ2-5; a possible D gene is TRBD1 (6 bases). Germline V lookup: CDR1 KGHSH, CDR2 LQKENI. Trimming stripped 2 bases from V and 2 bases from J, with 6 bases between. The CDR3 runs to 13 residues. As DNA, the CDR3 is TGTGCCAGCTCACCAGGGACACAAGAGACCCAGTACTTC. Translated, it gives CASSPGTQETQYF.

The J gene is TRBJ1-1, the V gene TRBV5-1, with 7 nucleotides matching TRBD1. The junction had 6 bases not matched to a gene; V was cut back by 4 bases and J by 6 bases. CDR1 and CDR2 (germline): SGHRS, YFSETQ. CDR3 length: 13 amino acids. The CDR3 reads CASSQDRVAEAFF. CDR3 bases: TGCGCCAGCAGCCAAGACAGGGTTGCTGAAGCTTTCTTT. Full variable domain (remainder filled in from reference TRBV5-1 and TRBJ1-1): KAGVTQTPRYLIKTRGQQVTLSCSPISGHRSVSWYQQTPGQGLQFLFEYFSETQRNKGNFPGRFSGRQFSNSRSEMNVSTLELGDSALYLCASSQDRVAEAFFGQGTRLTVV.